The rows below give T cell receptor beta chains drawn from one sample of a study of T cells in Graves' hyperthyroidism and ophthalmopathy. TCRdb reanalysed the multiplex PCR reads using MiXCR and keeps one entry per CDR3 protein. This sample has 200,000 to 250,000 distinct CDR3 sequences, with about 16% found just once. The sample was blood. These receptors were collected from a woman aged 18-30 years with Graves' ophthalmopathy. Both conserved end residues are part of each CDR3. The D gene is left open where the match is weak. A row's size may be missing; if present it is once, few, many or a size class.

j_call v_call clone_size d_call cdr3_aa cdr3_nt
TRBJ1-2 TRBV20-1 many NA CSGYHGGNYGYTF TGCAGTGGCTATCACGGGGGCAACTATGGCTACACCTTC
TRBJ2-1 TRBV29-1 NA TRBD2 CSVCLIGTSGKYNEQFF TGCAGCGTCTGTTTGATCGGGACTAGCGGAAAATACAATGAGCAGTTCTTC
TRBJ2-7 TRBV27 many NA CASSLGGRASSYEQYF TGTGCCAGCAGTTTAGGTGGCAGGGCGAGCTCCTACGAGCAGTACTTC
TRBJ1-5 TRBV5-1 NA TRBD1 CASSSGRQGESNQPQHF TGTGCCAGCAGCAGCGGCAGACAGGGGGAGAGCAATCAGCCCCAGCATTTT
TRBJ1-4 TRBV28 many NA CASSLGDATNEKLFF TGTGCCAGCAGTTTGGGGGATGCAACTAATGAAAAACTGTTTTTT
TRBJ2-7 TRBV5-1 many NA CASSFSDTKEEQYF TGCGCCAGCAGCTTCTCGGATACTAAGGAAGAGCAGTACTTC
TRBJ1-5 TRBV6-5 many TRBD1 CASSYSGTGSQPQHF TGTGCCAGCAGTTACTCTGGGACAGGAAGTCAGCCCCAGCATTTT
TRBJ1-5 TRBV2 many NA CASRWGTEPQHF TGTGCCAGCAGGTGGGGGACGGAGCCCCAGCATTTT
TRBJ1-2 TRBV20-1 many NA CSARDLSGTAHYGYTF TGCAGTGCTAGAGATCTATCCGGGACGGCCCACTATGGCTACACCTTC
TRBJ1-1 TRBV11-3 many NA CASSLGGVENTEAFF TGTGCCAGCAGCTTAGGAGGGGTCGAGAACACTGAAGCTTTCTTT
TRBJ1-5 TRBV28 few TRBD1 CASSLTGGSRQPQHF TGTGCCAGCAGTTTGACAGGGGGAAGTCGGCAGCCCCAGCATTTT
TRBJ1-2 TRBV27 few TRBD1 CASSLGTGLDYGYTF TGTGCCAGCAGTTTAGGGACAGGGTTGGACTATGGCTACACCTTC
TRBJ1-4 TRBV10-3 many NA CAISNSNGEKLFF TGTGCCATCAGCAACAGTAATGGAGAAAAACTGTTTTTT
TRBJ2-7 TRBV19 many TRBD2 CASSIDPGLGSYEQYF TGTGCCAGTAGTATAGATCCGGGACTAGGATCCTACGAGCAGTACTTC
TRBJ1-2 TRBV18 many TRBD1 CASSPETGSNYGYTF TGTGCCAGCTCACCCGAGACAGGGTCTAACTATGGCTACACCTTC
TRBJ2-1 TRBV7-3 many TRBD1 CASSETGGAYNEQFF TGTGCCAGCAGCGAAACAGGGGGCGCCTACAATGAGCAGTTCTTC
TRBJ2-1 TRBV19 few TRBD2 CASSLVASGWDEQFF TGTGCCAGTAGTCTCGTGGCTAGCGGTTGGGATGAGCAGTTCTTC
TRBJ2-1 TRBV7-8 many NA CASSWGPRIVNEQFF TGTGCCAGCAGCTGGGGACCAAGAATCGTCAATGAGCAGTTCTTC
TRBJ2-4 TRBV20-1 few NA CSASNPLQGSKNIQYF TGCAGTGCTAGTAACCCCCTCCAGGGTTCCAAAAACATTCAGTACTTC
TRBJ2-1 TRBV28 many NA CASIGGGQVWYNEQFF TGTGCCAGCATTGGGGGGGGCCAGGTCTGGTACAATGAGCAGTTCTTC
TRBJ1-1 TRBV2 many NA CASRGEGGRAFF TGTGCCAGCAGGGGAGAGGGCGGTCGGGCTTTCTTT
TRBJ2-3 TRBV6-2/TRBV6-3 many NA CASSPVSSTDTQYF TGTGCCAGCAGCCCCGTTTCAAGCACAGATACGCAGTATTTT
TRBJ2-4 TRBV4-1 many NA CASSQIGPGRSKNIQYF TGCGCCAGCAGCCAAATAGGCCCGGGGCGCAGCAAAAACATTCAGTACTTC
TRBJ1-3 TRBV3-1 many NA CASSQGSSGNTIYF TGTGCCAGCAGCCAGGGCAGCTCTGGAAACACCATATATTTT
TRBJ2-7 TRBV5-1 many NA CASSNTQDTSYEQYF TGCGCCAGCAGCAACACACAGGATACTTCCTACGAGCAGTACTTC
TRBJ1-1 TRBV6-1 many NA CASRPHKGGNTEAFF TGTGCCAGCAGGCCGCATAAGGGAGGAAACACTGAAGCTTTCTTT
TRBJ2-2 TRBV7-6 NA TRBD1 CASSGIRDRVSGELFF TGTGCCAGCAGCGGTATACGGGACAGGGTTTCCGGGGAGCTGTTTTTT
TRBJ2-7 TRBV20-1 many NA CSAPPRQGGSYEQYF TGCAGTGCACCCCCTCGACAGGGAGGATCTTACGAGCAGTACTTC
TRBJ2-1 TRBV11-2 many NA CASSLVWAGSSYNEQFF TGTGCCAGCAGCTTAGTGTGGGCGGGAAGCTCCTACAATGAGCAGTTCTTC
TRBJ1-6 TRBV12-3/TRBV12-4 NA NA CASSGSPLYNSPLHF TGTGCCAGCAGTGGGAGTCCGCTCTATAATTCACCCCTCCACTTT
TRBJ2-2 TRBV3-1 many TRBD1 CASSKGDRDTGELFF TGTGCCAGCAGCAAAGGGGACAGGGACACCGGGGAGCTGTTTTTT
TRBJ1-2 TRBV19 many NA CASSIVAGDGYGYTF TGTGCCAGTAGTATAGTGGCAGGGGATGGCTATGGCTACACCTTC
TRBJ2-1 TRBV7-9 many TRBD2 CASSPAGTSVSYNEQFF TGTGCCAGCAGCCCAGCCGGGACTAGCGTCTCCTACAATGAGCAGTTCTTC
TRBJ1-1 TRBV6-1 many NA CASTRVYEVPEAFF TGTGCCAGCACCCGGGTCTACGAGGTCCCTGAAGCTTTCTTT
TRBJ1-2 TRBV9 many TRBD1 CASSYTGGEGYGYTF TGTGCCAGCAGCTATACAGGGGGAGAGGGCTATGGCTACACCTTC
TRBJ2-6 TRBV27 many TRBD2 CASSKLAGVSGANVLTF TGTGCCAGCAGCAAACTAGCGGGAGTCTCTGGGGCCAACGTCCTGACTTTC
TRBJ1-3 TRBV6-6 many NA CASSYSGGDGNTIYF TGTGCCAGCAGTTACTCGGGAGGGGACGGAAACACCATATATTTT
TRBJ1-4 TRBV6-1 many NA CASSARDNEKLFF TGTGCCAGCAGTGCTCGAGATAATGAAAAACTGTTTTTT
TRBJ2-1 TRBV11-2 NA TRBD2 CASSPGTSGSPNEQFF TGTGCCAGCAGCCCTGGGACTAGCGGGAGTCCCAATGAGCAGTTCTTC
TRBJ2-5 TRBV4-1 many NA CASSQDFTAKETQYF TGCGCCAGCAGCCAAGATTTCACAGCTAAAGAGACCCAGTACTTC
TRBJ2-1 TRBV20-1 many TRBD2 CSAKLAGGANEQFF TGCAGTGCCAAATTAGCGGGGGGGGCCAATGAGCAGTTCTTC
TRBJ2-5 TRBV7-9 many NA CASSLGFQGTEETQYF TGTGCCAGCAGCTTAGGATTTCAGGGCACGGAGGAGACCCAGTACTTC
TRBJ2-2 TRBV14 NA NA CASSLGLPPATGELFF TGTGCCAGCAGCCTGGGTCTTCCTCCAGCCACCGGGGAGCTGTTTTTT
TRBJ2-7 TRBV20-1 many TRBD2 CSALKPGGLATEQYF TGCAGTGCCCTTAAACCCGGGGGACTAGCGACCGAGCAGTACTTC
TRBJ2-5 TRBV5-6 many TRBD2 CASSFVWTSGGIQETQYF TGTGCCAGCAGCTTTGTTTGGACTAGCGGGGGGATCCAAGAGACCCAGTACTTC
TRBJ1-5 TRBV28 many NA CARTKGELNQPQHF TGTGCCAGAACGAAGGGAGAACTTAATCAGCCCCAGCATTTT
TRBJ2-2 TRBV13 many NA CASSLNGKELFF TGTGCCAGCAGCTTGAACGGCAAGGAGCTGTTTTTT
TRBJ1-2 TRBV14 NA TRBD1 CASSPRTGYGYTF TGTGCCAGCAGCCCGAGGACAGGGTATGGCTACACCTTC
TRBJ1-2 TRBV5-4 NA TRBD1 CASSLGGTGRHNYGYTF TGTGCCAGCAGCTTGGGCGGGACAGGCAGACATAACTATGGCTACACCTTC